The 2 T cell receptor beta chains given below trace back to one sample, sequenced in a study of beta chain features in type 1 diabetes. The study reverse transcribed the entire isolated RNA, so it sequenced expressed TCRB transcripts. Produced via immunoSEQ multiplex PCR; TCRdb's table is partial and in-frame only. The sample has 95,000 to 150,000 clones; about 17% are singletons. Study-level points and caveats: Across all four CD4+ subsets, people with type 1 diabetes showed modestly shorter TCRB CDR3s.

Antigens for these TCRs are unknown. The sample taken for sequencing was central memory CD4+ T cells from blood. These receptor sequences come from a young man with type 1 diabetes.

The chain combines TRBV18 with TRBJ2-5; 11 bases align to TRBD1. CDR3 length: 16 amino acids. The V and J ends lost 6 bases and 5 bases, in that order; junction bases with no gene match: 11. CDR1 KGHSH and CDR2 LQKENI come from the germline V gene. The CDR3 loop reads CASSPGQGASIETQYF. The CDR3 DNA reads TGTGCCAGCTCGCCCGGACAGGGGGCGAGTATTGAGACCCAGTACTTC.

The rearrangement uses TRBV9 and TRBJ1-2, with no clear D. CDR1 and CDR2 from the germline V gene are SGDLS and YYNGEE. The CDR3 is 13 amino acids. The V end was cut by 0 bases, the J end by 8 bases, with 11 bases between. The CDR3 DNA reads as TGTGCCAGCAGCGTAGGTGAACTTGTGGGCTACACCTTC. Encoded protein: CASSVGELVGYTF.